The subject of this entry is one T cell receptor beta chain. Its antigen remains unidentified. Within one base of it there is no much larger clone, and no base qualities were kept. The sample originates from a study of blood T cell repertoires in COVID-19 (TCRdb year 2020). A note on the overall study: The collaborator samples originated in the United States, Italy and Spain and spanned the acute and convalescent phases of COVID-19. The prospective study material was composed of cDNA or gDNA derived from T cells, B-cell-depleted T cells, or PBMCs. Subjects who had been exposed to COVID-19, were actively infected with it, or had recovered from it provided the deeply sampled blood TCRbeta repertoires that made up the dataset. The repertoires were made available in a free public database intended to serve as a resource for research on the immune response to SARS-CoV-2. The samples were drawn from the first 160 participants of the ongoing ImmuneRACE study and from 950 to 1,500 subjects provided by 6 global collaborators. The sample metadata nearly always contained a de-identified subject ID, COVID-19 status, age in years and sex. Where available, HLA class I and class II types were obtained from metadata supplied by the sample provider rather than from assay-based typing. What the study reported, not specific to this receptor: How much clinical and demographic metadata was included differed by source and by participant, and the metadata was provided uncurated.

TCRbeta CDR3 regions were amplified from genomic DNA using the immunoSEQ Assay, a bias-controlled multiplex PCR. Per the authors' processing: Nucleated cell counts per sample were estimated from amplification of reference gene primers within the assay. To quantify the absolute abundance of each unique TCRbeta CDR3 rearrangement, sequence reads were collapsed and filtered. For each sample, productive Simpson clonality was calculated by taking the square root of Simpson's diversity index across productive rearrangements. Not all clones reach the TCRdb copy of this immuneACCESS table, which keeps in-frame sequences only. Checked studies attribute under half of the gap to unresolved V genes and leave the rest unexplained. V, J and clone size are those of that table, while D and trimming were read from the DNA. Recorded for this sample are 40,000 or so clones; 80% to 90% of them occurred a single time. The ten biggest clones cover over 5% of the sample.

V loses 0 bases, J loses 6 bases, and the germline ends lie 9 bases apart. Based on the germline V gene (reference sequence), the CDR1 and CDR2 sequences are SGHKS and YYEKEE. Inclusive of the bounding cysteine and phenylalanine, the CDR3 is 13 residues long. CDR3 DNA is the only sequence kept; it has 39 bases, read in frame from the first base. Collaborating institutions collected whole blood in K2EDTA tubes following their own protocols. For TCRbeta analysis, collaborator samples were shipped as frozen whole blood, as isolated PBMCs, or as DNA extracted from either sample type. Material: peripheral blood. The V and J genes are TRBV5-5 and TRBJ1-2; the D gene is unclear. The receptor comes from a man aged 40-55 years with active COVID-19. Here is the DNA: TGTGCCAGCAGCTTGGTTGGTGGAGATGGCTACACCTTC. This sequence encodes CASSLVGGDGYTF. This CDR3, with the reference TRBV5-5 and TRBJ1-2 proteins standing in past its ends, gives the full variable domain DAGVTQSPTHLIKTRGQQVTLRCSPISGHKSVSWYQQVLGQGPQFIFQYYEKEERGRGNFPDRFSARQFPNYSSELNVNALLLGDSALYLCASSLVGGDGYTFGSGTRLTVV.